Listed here are 15 T cell receptor beta chains from one sample, sequenced in a study of OX40 agonist ivuxolimab in advanced cancers. Assay: immunoSEQ multiplex PCR; the TCRdb copy retains only in-frame clones and omits some. The sample includes more than 45,000 clones, 88% of them seen just once. The sequencing here drew on CD4+ or CD8+ T cells sorted from blood, taken in a trial of the OX40 agonist ivuxolimab. These receptors all come from an adult with an advanced solid tumor such as melanoma, head and neck, liver or kidney cancer.

The chain employs TRBV7-2 and TRBJ2-7, with D tentatively TRBD2 (5 bases). Trimming pared 10 bases from V and 7 bases from J, leaving 23 bases between. Germline-derived CDR1 and CDR2 are SGHTA and FQGNSA. This CDR3 contains 14 residues. The CDR3 nucleotides read TGTGCCACCGCTTCGGGATCGTCCCTTAGAGAGCAGTACTTC. Encoded protein: CATASGSSLREQYF.

This chain joins TRBV9 and TRBJ2-1; D unresolved. Trimming removed 4 bases at V and 6 bases at J, with 11 bases between. Germline CDR1 is SGDLS and CDR2 is YYNGEE. CDR3 length: 13 amino acids. CDR3 sequence reads: CASSKTPLNEQFF. For the CDR3, the DNA is TGTGCCAGCAGCAAGACCCCCCTCAATGAGCAGTTCTTC.

This clone was recorded only once. The chain links TRBV30 to TRBJ1-5; maybe TRBD1 (6 bases). The CDR3 loop spans 13 amino acids. Germline V gene data show CDR1 as GTSNPN and CDR2 as SVGIG (reference sequence). V lost 2 bases to trimming and J lost 5 bases, with 10 bases between them. The CDR3 is CAWSQGIHQPQHF. Here the CDR3 DNA reads TGTGCCTGGAGTCAGGGGATCCATCAGCCCCAGCATTTT.

The chain couples TRBV7-3 to TRBJ1-5, with D tentatively TRBD1 (5 bases). The CDR3 runs 15 residues. V lost 4 bases and J 4 bases, leaving 14 bases between the germline ends. CDR1 and CDR2 from the germline V gene are SGHTA and FQGTGA. CDR3 in amino acids: CASSSRADLNQPQHF. In DNA, the CDR3 is TGTGCCAGCAGCTCCAGGGCAGACCTAAATCAGCCCCAGCATTTT.

In the case of this clone: Other DNA sequences within the sample encode an identical CDR3. CDR3 in DNA: TGCGCCAGCAGCCAAACGACGGCCTCCTACGAGCAGTACTTC. This translates into CASSQTTASYEQYF. This chain joins TRBV4-3 and TRBJ2-7; D gene uncertain. The CDR3 is made up of 14 amino acids. Germline assignment: CDR1 LGHNA and CDR2 YSLEER. Trimming removed 2 bases from V and 0 bases from J, with 8 bases in between.

This clone showed up just a few times. The J gene is TRBJ1-5, the V gene TRBV4-1; D gene uncertain. Looked up from germline, CDR1 is MGHRA and CDR2 is YSYEKL. V was cut by 4 bases and J by 0 bases, with 7 bases left in between. CDR3 length: 14 amino acids. The CDR3 sequence: CASSPQPSNQPQHF. In DNA, the CDR3 is TGCGCCAGCAGCCCACAGCCTAGCAATCAGCCCCAGCATTTT.

The J gene is TRBJ1-2, the V gene TRBV30; D call uncertain. V was cut by 0 bases and J by 3 bases, with 11 bases left in between. The CDR3 is made up of 14 amino acids. Germline V CDR1 and CDR2: GTSNPN, SVGIG (reference sequence). This CDR3 is CAWSVGTVYYGYTF. The CDR3 coding sequence is TGTGCCTGGAGTGTGGGAACGGTATACTATGGCTACACCTTC.

This rearrangement joins TRBV7-8 to TRBJ2-1; D gene unclear. Trimming pared 4 bases from V and 5 bases from J, leaving 3 bases between. The CDR3 consists of 11 residues. Germline V gene sequence: CDR1 SGHVS, CDR2 FQNEAQ. This CDR3 is CASSYDNEQFF. The CDR3 coding sequence is TGTGCCAGCAGCTATGACAATGAGCAGTTCTTC. Together with reference TRBV7-8 and TRBJ2-1, the CDR3 gives the full variable domain: GAGVSQSPRYKVAKRGQDVALRCDPISGHVSLFWYQQALGQGPEFLTYFQNEAQLDKSGLPSDRFFAERPEGSVSTLKIQRTQQEDSAVYLCASSYDNEQFFGPGTRLTVL.

DNA for the CDR3: TGCGCCAGCACCGTGAGTGATCGGACCAAAAACATTCAGTACTTC. Its translation: CASTVSDRTKNIQYF. The chain has TRBV5-1 and TRBJ2-4; D call uncertain. The germline V gene has CDR1 SGHRS and CDR2 YFSETQ. This CDR3 has 15 amino acids. V lost 6 bases, J lost 2 bases, and 15 bases lay in between.

The chain couples TRBV4-3 to TRBJ2-1; TRBD1 matches at 7 bases. After removal of 0 bases from V and 2 bases from J, the junction contained 1 base not matched to a gene. Germline lookup yields CDR1 LGHNA and CDR2 YSLEER. The length of the CDR3 is 15 residues. The chain's CDR3 is CASSQDTGAYNEQFF. CDR3 DNA sequence: TGCGCCAGCAGCCAAGATACAGGGGCCTACAATGAGCAGTTCTTC.

J is TRBJ2-3 and V is TRBV6-5, with 8 bases identical to TRBD2. V lost 7 bases, J lost 6 bases, and 9 bases stayed unmatched. CDR1 and CDR2 from the germline V gene are MNHEY and SVGAGI. This CDR3 region has 14 residues. CDR3 region: CASTSGSQRDTQYF. In nucleotides, the CDR3 is TGTGCCAGCACAAGCGGGAGCCAAAGGGATACGCAGTATTTT.

The rearrangement uses TRBV14 and TRBJ1-4; 7 positions match TRBD1. This CDR3 is built from 16 residues. Unmatched junction bases numbered 7, after V lost 0 bases and J lost 6 bases. Germline V CDR1 and CDR2: SGHDN, FVKESK. The CDR3 spells CASSQDPPGGYEKLFF. For the CDR3, the DNA is TGTGCCAGCAGCCAAGATCCCCCAGGGGGATATGAAAAACTGTTTTTT.

The V and J genes are TRBV6-5 and TRBJ1-1; D gene ambiguous. Trimming pared 2 bases from V and 0 bases from J, leaving 7 bases between. Germline V lookup: CDR1 MNHEY, CDR2 SVGAGI. The CDR3 is made up of 14 amino acids. CDR3 loop: CASSYLDVNTEAFF. Written as DNA, the CDR3 is TGTGCCAGCAGTTACCTCGACGTGAACACTGAAGCTTTCTTT.

The chain joins TRBV28 to TRBJ2-1; D may be TRBD1 or TRBD2 (6 bases each). Trimming removed 2 bases from V and 7 bases from J, with 15 bases in between. The germline V gene encodes CDR1 MDHEN and CDR2 SYDVKM. The CDR3 covers 15 residues. CDR3 residues: CASSLGGLVGNEQFF. The CDR3, as DNA: TGTGCCAGCAGTTTAGGGGGGCTGGTTGGGAATGAGCAGTTCTTC. Using reference TRBV28 and TRBJ2-1 for the parts outside the CDR3, the full variable domain is DVKVTQSSRYLVKRTGEKVFLECVQDMDHENMFWYRQDPGLGLRLIYFSYDVKMKEKGDIPEGYSVSREKKERFSLILESASTNQTSMYLCASSLGGLVGNEQFFGPGTRLTVL.

This chain uses TRBV19 with TRBJ2-1; perhaps D is TRBD1 or TRBD2 (5 bases each). CDR3 size: 17 residues. Trimming took 0 bases from V and 0 from J, leaving 12 bases between them. Germline V CDR1 and CDR2: LNHDA, SQIVND (reference sequence). The CDR3, as DNA: TGTGCCAGTAGTATAGATTTCGGGGACGCCTCCTACAATGAGCAGTTCTTC. This translates into CASSIDFGDASYNEQFF.